This TCR beta chain was observed in a study of blood T cell repertoires in COVID-19. Background on the study: PBMCs, B-cell-depleted T cells, or T cells were the source of the cDNA or gDNA that made up the material.

In the original analysis: Reference gene primer amplification gave nucleated cell count estimates. Profiled with immunoSEQ multiplex PCR; TCRdb holds only in-frame clones, not every one. D and trimming come from the DNA, and the V and J calls and clone size come from that table. The data show some 48,000 clones, roughly four fifths seen once. The V end was cut by 3 bases, the J end by 3 bases, with 12 bases between. The CDR3 loop spans 15 amino acids. From germline, CDR1 is MNHEY and CDR2 SMNVEV (reference sequence). The receptor comes from a human donor with acute or convalescent COVID-19. The donor label of this sample is uncertain. This chain connects TRBV27 to TRBJ2-1; no reliable D call. The material sequenced was peripheral blood. The CDR3 DNA sequence: TGTGCCAGCAGTTTTGAGAGAACGAGCTACAATGAGCAGTTCTTC. Its protein product is CASSFERTSYNEQFF.